A selection of T cell receptor beta chains follows, all from one sample in a study of cytomegalovirus exposure and HLA in healthy donors. The protocol was immunoSEQ multiplex PCR, while the TCRdb copy is restricted to in-frame clones and leaves out a portion. The repertoire has 100,000 to 120,000 clones, roughly 86% of them found once; the top ten carry less than 2%. Sequencing was carried out using PBMCs. The source is a middle-aged man in good health and CMV-seronegative. CDR3s include the opening cysteine and the closing phenylalanine or tryptophan.

>TRBJ2-5|TRBV5-1
CASSDTGSAFQETQYF
>TRBJ1-5|TRBV5-8
CASSSGTVYNQPQHF
>TRBJ1-2|TRBV4-2
CASSKDPGDYGYTF
>TRBJ1-1|TRBV7-9
CASSLTGDTEAFF
>TRBJ1-2|TRBV7-2
CASSLGAGNYGYTF
>TRBJ2-2|TRBV11-3
CASSSGALGELFF
>TRBJ1-2|TRBV7-9
CASSLEVPAAGGYTF
>TRBJ1-5|TRBV19
CASSYRNQPQHF
>TRBJ1-5|TRBV6-5
CASSMTGGVWPQHF
>TRBJ2-7|TRBV30
CAWSPTRELYF
>TRBJ2-1|TRBV29-1
CSVLSGTSGGRSYNEQFF
>TRBJ1-6|TRBV2
CASRRVDNSPLHF
>TRBJ1-1|TRBV30
CAWRMGGGTEAFF
>TRBJ1-5|TRBV29-1
CSVLVDRGGGSNQPQHF
>TRBJ1-4|TRBV5-1
CASRTPTGVDEKLFF
>TRBJ2-1|TRBV6-5
CASRRTRNNEQFF
>TRBJ2-3|TRBV7-2
CASSLSGGTDTQYF
>TRBJ1-5|TRBV6-5
CASRQNPSGAPHF
>TRBJ1-5|TRBV19
CASKETGLNQPQHF
>TRBJ2-2|TRBV29-1
CSVSSGGLNTGELFF
>TRBJ2-1|TRBV7-7
CASSRTSLHNEQFF
>TRBJ2-3|TRBV7-8
CASSSLASGGAVDTQYF
>TRBJ2-2|TRBV2
CASSEKGATGELFF
>TRBJ2-7|TRBV5-6
CASSQGSYEQYF
>TRBJ2-5|TRBV5-1
CASSSQPDRAETQYF
>TRBJ1-5|TRBV19
CASSIDGQGNQPQHF
>TRBJ1-2|TRBV6-5
CASSWGHLYGYTF
>TRBJ1-5|TRBV5-8
CASSLSSNQPQHF
>TRBJ2-7|TRBV6-1
CASSGGEGTEQYF
>TRBJ1-2|TRBV7-2
CASSLRLGYTF
>TRBJ1-3|TRBV28
CASSQIGGRGNTIYF
>TRBJ1-1|TRBV6-5
CASSRGGDGAFF
>TRBJ2-7|TRBV6-1
CASSEGVGSSYEQYF
>TRBJ2-1|TRBV27
CASSSDRGGHEQFF
>TRBJ1-2|TRBV30
CAWSVGRDSGYTF
>TRBJ1-1|TRBV5-1
CASSLQGIAEAFF
>TRBJ2-5|TRBV4-1
CASSQEERRETQYF
>TRBJ1-1|TRBV4-2
CASSQDLGQGAGTEAFF
>TRBJ2-5|TRBV6-1
CASKYTGGRETQYF
>TRBJ1-1|TRBV5-4
CASSLDGPQGRDTEAFF
>TRBJ2-5|TRBV10-3
CAISDSLETQYF
>TRBJ1-1|TRBV18
CASSPGTGGNEAFF
>TRBJ1-1|TRBV5-1
CASSGVVDTEAFF
>TRBJ2-1|TRBV14
CASSPDGGNEQFF
>TRBJ1-1|TRBV19
CASSTSRTAMNTEAFF
>TRBJ1-1|TRBV5-6
CASSFGTGGLTEAFF
>TRBJ1-4|TRBV28
CASRPGQRNEKLFF
>TRBJ1-2|TRBV13
CASTRGLIYGYTF
>TRBJ1-4|TRBV25-1
CASSARQGDNEKLFF
>TRBJ1-5|TRBV6-1
CASSEQLTRGNQPQHF